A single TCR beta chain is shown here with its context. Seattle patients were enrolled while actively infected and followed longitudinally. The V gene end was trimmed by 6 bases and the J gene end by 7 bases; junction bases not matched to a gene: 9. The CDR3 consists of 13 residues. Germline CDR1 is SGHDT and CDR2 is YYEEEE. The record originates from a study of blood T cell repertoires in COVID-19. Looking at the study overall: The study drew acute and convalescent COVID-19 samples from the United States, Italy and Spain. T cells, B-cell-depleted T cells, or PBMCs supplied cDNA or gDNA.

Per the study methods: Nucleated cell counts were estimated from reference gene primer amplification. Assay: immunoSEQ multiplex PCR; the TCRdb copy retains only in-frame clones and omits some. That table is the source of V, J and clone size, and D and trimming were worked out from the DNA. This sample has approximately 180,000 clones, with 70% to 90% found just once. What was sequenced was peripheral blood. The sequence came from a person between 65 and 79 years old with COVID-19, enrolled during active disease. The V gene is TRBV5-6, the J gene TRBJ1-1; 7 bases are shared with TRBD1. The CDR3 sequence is CASTRGSRGEAFF. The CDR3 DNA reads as TGTGCCAGCACCAGGGGGTCTCGAGGTGAAGCTTTCTTT.